The 27 T cell receptor beta chains below come from one sample, sequenced in a study of T cells in Graves' hyperthyroidism and ophthalmopathy. The TCR beta CDR3 regions underwent amplification using RNA transcripts as the source. An initial round of RT-PCR targeting the TCR CDR3 relied on the HTBI primer set. One entry per CDR3 protein results from TCRdb running MiXCR on the multiplex PCR reads. The sample has hundreds of thousands of distinct CDR3 sequences, 12% to 15% seen once. Material for sequencing was blood. The origin of the receptors is a woman between 18 and 30 years old with Graves' hyperthyroidism.

The chain employs TRBV24-1 and TRBJ1-1; TRBD1 aligns across 9 bases. V trimming: 4 bases; J trimming: 11 bases; junction bases outside the gene matches: 7. This CDR3 is 13 amino acids long. Germline CDR1 KGHDR, CDR2 SFDVKD. CDR3 sequence reads: CATSEGTGKEAFF. CDR3 nucleotides: TGTGCCACCAGTGAAGGGACAGGGAAGGAGGCTTTCTTT.

This chain connects TRBV30 to TRBJ2-3; D call uncertain. Trimming left V 2 bases short and J 0 bases short, with 9 bases between. This CDR3 is built from 14 residues. The germline gives CDR1 GTSNPN, CDR2 SVGIG (reference sequence). In nucleotides, the CDR3 is TGTGCCTGGAGTACTGGCGCTAGCACAGATACGCAGTATTTT. This encodes CAWSTGASTDTQYF.

This clonotype was counted at least ten times. V usage is TRBV5-5 and J usage is TRBJ1-5; D might be TRBD1 (6 bases). Germline values: CDR1 SGHKS, CDR2 YYEKEE (reference sequence). The V end lost 2 bases, the J end lost 5 bases, and 11 bases lay between the germline ends. The CDR3 extends over 14 amino acids. CDR3 sequence (DNA): TGTGCCAGCAGCTTATGGGGGGCCGATCAGCCCCAGCATTTT. Translation: CASSLWGADQPQHF.

This clonotype was observed a handful of times. This CDR3 reads CASSLVSTAPVGWLYNEQFF. The CDR3 region has the DNA TGTGCCAGCAGCTTAGTGTCGACAGCCCCAGTGGGGTGGTTGTACAATGAGCAGTTCTTC. V gene TRBV7-9 combines with J gene TRBJ2-1; possibly TRBD1 for D (5 bases). Trimming took off 1 base at V and 4 bases at J, with 26 bases between the two ends. The germline V gene encodes CDR1 SEHNR and CDR2 FQNEAQ (reference sequence). The CDR3 totals 20 residues.

The chain recombines TRBV6-4 with TRBJ2-7; TRBD1 matches at 7 bases. The last part of the DNA fits TRBJ2-1 better; the J call may be wrong. Germline loops: CDR1 MRHNA, CDR2 SNTAGT. CDR3 length equals 16 residues. This chain's CDR3 is CASSGMTGKNLYEQFF. The CDR3 DNA reads as TGTGCCAGCAGTGGGATGACAGGGAAAAACCTATACGAGCAGTTCTTC.

The V call is TRBV9, the J call TRBJ2-7, with D perhaps given as TRBD1 or TRBD2 (5 bases each). Germline V lookup: CDR1 SGDLS, CDR2 YYNGEE. V lost 4 bases, J lost 1 base, and 15 bases lay in between. This CDR3 has 15 residues. The CDR3 DNA is TGTGCCAGCAGCCCATACGGGACGGCGTCCTACGAGCAGTACTTC. It encodes CASSPYGTASYEQYF.

Many counts were recorded for this clonotype. CDR3 loop: CASSFRQDLLKEQFF. DNA of the CDR3: TGTGCCAGCAGTTTCCGGCAGGACCTCCTGAAGGAGCAGTTCTTC. The chain uses TRBV28 and TRBJ2-1; the D is unclear. The CDR3 runs to 15 residues. Per germline, CDR1 MDHEN and CDR2 SYDVKM. Trimming took 3 bases from V and 10 from J, leaving 19 bases between them.

The chain uses TRBV20-1 and TRBJ1-6; D gene ambiguous. Germline CDR1 and CDR2: DFQATT and SNEGSKA (reference sequence). The CDR3 is made up of 15 amino acids. V was shortened by 5 bases and J by 2 bases, with 13 bases between the two germline ends. The CDR3 is CSAVPGLPYNSPLHF. The CDR3 DNA reads TGCAGTGCTGTCCCAGGCCTTCCCTATAATTCACCCCTCCACTTT.

This clonotype occurred a few times. This sequence joins TRBV29-1 and TRBJ2-5; D is possibly TRBD2 (5 bases). Deletions cut 4 bases from V and 5 bases from J, with 14 bases between. Germline values: CDR1 SQVTM, CDR2 ANQGSEA. The CDR3 covers 13 residues. The CDR3, as DNA: TGCAGCGTTGTAGGTCTAGCCGTGGAGACCCAGTACTTC. Translated: CSVVGLAVETQYF. The full variable domain, with the rest looked up from reference TRBV29-1 and TRBJ2-5, is SAVISQKPSRDICQRGTSLTIQCQVDSQVTMMFWYRQQPGQSLTLIATANQGSEATYESGFVIDKFPISRPNLTFSTLTVSNMSPEDSSIYLCSVVGLAVETQYFGPGTRLLVL.

In its sample, this clonotype was seen many times. V is TRBV9 and J is TRBJ2-2; D is unresolved. V gave up 0 bases and J gave up 5 bases, with 8 bases separating them. CDR1 SGDLS and CDR2 YYNGEE come from the germline V gene. The CDR3 is made up of 14 amino acids. The DNA for the CDR3 is TGTGCCAGCAGCGTAGCTCCCGGGACCGGGGAGCTGTTTTTT. The encoded protein is CASSVAPGTGELFF.

This clonotype was seen only a few times. The rearrangement uses TRBV7-9 and TRBJ2-3; 8 bases match TRBD2. The CDR3 loop spans 15 amino acids. Germline lookup yields CDR1 SEHNR and CDR2 FQNEAQ (reference sequence). With V trimmed by 7 bases and J by 5 bases, 11 bases remained unmatched. In DNA, the CDR3 is TGTGCCAGCAAAACGACTAGCGCCCCGGGAGATACGCAGTATTTT. It yields the protein CASKTTSAPGDTQYF. Full variable domain (missing parts from reference TRBV7-9 and TRBJ2-3): DTGVSQNPRHKITKRGQNVTFRCDPISEHNRLYWYRQTLGQGPEFLTYFQNEAQLEKSRLLSDRFSAERPKGSFSTLEIQRTEQGDSAMYLCASKTTSAPGDTQYFGPGTRLTVL.

The chain is built from TRBV28 and TRBJ2-5, with D possibly TRBD2 on 6 matching bases. Germline values: CDR1 MDHEN, CDR2 SYDVKM. The CDR3 is 14 residues long. Between the trimmed V and J ends, which lost 2 bases and 1 base, there was a span of 8 bases. CDR3 sequence (DNA): TGTGCCAGCAGTTTAGGGGGGATCCAAGAGACCCAGTACTTC. Translating it yields CASSLGGIQETQYF.

Many counts were recorded for this clonotype. The chain links TRBV11-2 to TRBJ2-1; D not resolved. The CDR3 covers 14 residues. Germline CDR1 reads SGHAT; CDR2 reads FQNNGV. The V and J ends lost 6 bases and 0 bases respectively, with 9 bases between them. The CDR3 DNA reads as TGTGCCAGCAGAGACCTACACTCCTACAATGAGCAGTTCTTC. Encoded protein: CASRDLHSYNEQFF. Full variable domain (remainder filled in from reference TRBV11-2 and TRBJ2-1): EAGVAQSPRYKIIEKRQSVAFWCNPISGHATLYWYQQILGQGPKLLIQFQNNGVVDDSQLPKDRFSAERLKGVDSTLKIQPAKLEDSAVYLCASRDLHSYNEQFFGPGTRLTVL.

There are a few counts of this clonotype. J is TRBJ1-5 and V is TRBV6-5; 8 positions agree with TRBD1. Germline lookup yields CDR1 MNHEY and CDR2 SVGAGI. The CDR3 has 16 amino acids. V shed 2 bases and J 3 bases; nucleotides not matched to a gene: 6. The CDR3: CASSYPTGAVNQPQHF. The CDR3 coding sequence is TGTGCCAGCAGTTACCCGACAGGGGCCGTCAATCAGCCCCAGCATTTT.

This clonotype came up many times. The rearrangement uses TRBV7-9 and TRBJ2-7; possible D gene TRBD1, 6 bases. V lost 3 bases and J 2 bases, leaving 11 bases between the germline ends. In germline, CDR1 is SEHNR, CDR2 FQNEAQ (reference sequence). This CDR3 contains 14 residues. The CDR3 DNA is TGTGCCAGCAGCTTGACAGGCGTGACCTACGAGCAGTACTTC. Translated, it gives CASSLTGVTYEQYF. The complete variable domain, with remaining parts taken from reference TRBV7-9 and TRBJ2-7, reads DTGVSQNPRHKITKRGQNVTFRCDPISEHNRLYWYRQTLGQGPEFLTYFQNEAQLEKSRLLSDRFSAERPKGSFSTLEIQRTEQGDSAMYLCASSLTGVTYEQYFGPGTRLTVT.

This clonotype has only a few counts. This chain joins TRBV11-3 and TRBJ1-2; TRBD1 is a possible D gene (5 bases). This CDR3 is built from 13 residues. V was clipped by 4 bases and J by 4 bases, with 10 bases between them. Germline CDR1 is SGHNT and CDR2 is YENEEA. The CDR3 sequence is CASSSWGIYGYTF. The DNA of the CDR3 is TGTGCCAGCAGCTCGTGGGGGATCTATGGCTACACCTTC.

This rearrangement joins TRBV12-3 or TRBV12-4 to TRBJ1-5, with TRBD1 matching over 9 bases. The CDR3 has 15 residues. V dropped 6 bases and J dropped 4; count of bases not matched to a gene: 7. The CDR3 spells CASRKDRGRNQPQHF. CDR3 coding DNA: TGTGCCAGCAGAAAGGACAGGGGAAGGAATCAGCCCCAGCATTTT.

This clonotype occurred many times. The rearrangement links TRBV20-1 to TRBJ1-4; D uncertain. Germline assignment: CDR1 DFQATT and CDR2 SNEGSKA (reference sequence). This CDR3 is built from 13 residues. V was clipped by 4 bases and J by 10 bases, with 16 bases between them. DNA of the CDR3: TGCAGTGCTACCCCACCCGGGGTCGGAAAACTGTTTTTT. It specifies CSATPPGVGKLFF.

This clonotype came up once. J is TRBJ2-3 and V is TRBV9; possible D gene TRBD1, 6 bases. V shed 4 bases and J shed 2 bases, with 17 bases lying between them. The CDR3 contains 16 residues. The germline gives CDR1 SGDLS, CDR2 YYNGEE. In DNA form, the CDR3 reads TGTGCCAGCAGCTCGCCCGGGGACACCCCCACAGATACGCAGTATTTT. Its protein is CASSSPGDTPTDTQYF.

This clonotype was found many times. The chain has TRBV28 and TRBJ1-1, with D hard to call. Germline assignment: CDR1 MDHEN and CDR2 SYDVKM. Trimming took 5 bases from V and 1 from J, leaving 8 bases between them. The CDR3 is made up of 13 amino acids. CDR3 region: CASSTRWNTEAFF. The CDR3 DNA reads as TGTGCCAGCAGTACACGGTGGAACACTGAAGCTTTCTTT. The full variable domain, with the rest looked up from reference TRBV28 and TRBJ1-1, is DVKVTQSSRYLVKRTGEKVFLECVQDMDHENMFWYRQDPGLGLRLIYFSYDVKMKEKGDIPEGYSVSREKKERFSLILESASTNQTSMYLCASSTRWNTEAFFGQGTRLTVV.

This clonotype was detected only a few times. The chain recombines TRBV19 with TRBJ1-1; D remains unclear. CDR3 length: 13 amino acids. The ends were cut back, 7 bases at V and 3 bases at J, with 12 bases in the middle. The germline gives CDR1 LNHDA, CDR2 SQIVND (reference sequence). CDR3 nucleotides: TGTGCCAGTACTACGGGAGTCTACACTGAAGCTTTCTTT. Translation gives CASTTGVYTEAFF. Full variable domain (outside the CDR3, taken from reference TRBV19 and TRBJ1-1): DGGITQSPKYLFRKEGQNVTLSCEQNLNHDAMYWYRQDPGQGLRLIYYSQIVNDFQKGDIAEGYSVSREKKESFPLTVTSAQKNPTAFYLCASTTGVYTEAFFGQGTRLTVV.

This clonotype turned up a few times. The chain employs TRBV12-3 or TRBV12-4 and TRBJ2-5; perhaps TRBD2 as D (6 bases). V lost 8 bases and J lost 5, with 12 bases in between. The CDR3 spans 12 residues. CDR3 loop: CASGPGDETQYF. The CDR3 nucleotides are TGTGCCAGCGGACCGGGAGATGAGACCCAGTACTTC.

In its sample, this clonotype was seen many times. The CDR3 spells CASSLVSRGGYEQYF. The DNA for the CDR3 is TGTGCCAGCAGCTTAGTATCAAGGGGCGGATACGAGCAGTACTTC. The chain employs TRBV5-6 and TRBJ2-7, with D possibly TRBD1 on 5 matching bases. V was pared by 2 bases and J by 4 bases, with 16 bases between. The CDR3 sequence is 15 residues long. Germline V gene lookup returns CDR1 SGHDT and CDR2 YYEEEE.

This clonotype was detected many times. The V call is TRBV3-1, the J call TRBJ2-2; possible D gene TRBD2, 6 bases. This CDR3 spans 16 amino acids. Germline CDR1 is LGHDT and CDR2 is YNNKEL (reference sequence). The V gene lost 4 bases and the J gene lost 5 bases, with 17 bases spanning the gap. The CDR3 sequence is CASSPDAGLPTGELFF. The CDR3 coding sequence is TGTGCCAGCAGCCCCGATGCGGGACTGCCGACCGGGGAGCTGTTTTTT.

This clonotype was recorded many times. The V and J genes are TRBV27 and TRBJ2-1; weak D call: TRBD2 (6 bases). Germline CDR1 MNHEY, CDR2 SMNVEV (reference sequence). Between the trimmed V and J ends, which lost 5 bases and 3 bases, there was a span of 14 bases. CDR3 size: 15 residues. DNA for the CDR3: TGTGCCAGCAGTGCGGGGACTGCCCTCTACAATGAGCAGTTCTTC. Encoded protein: CASSAGTALYNEQFF.

This clonotype was seen ten or more times. This rearrangement joins TRBV7-2 to TRBJ2-7; 8 bases are a match to TRBD2. The length of the CDR3 is 15 residues. Per germline, CDR1 SGHTA and CDR2 FQGNSA. J lost 4 bases, V lost 8 bases, and 13 bases had no gene match. CDR3: CASSVGLAGGYEQYF. The CDR3 nucleotides read TGTGCCAGCTCCGTAGGGCTAGCGGGTGGGTACGAGCAGTACTTC.

In its sample, this clonotype was seen many times. Written as DNA, the CDR3 is TGTGCCAGCAGCACACAGGGAATGGATCAGCCCCAGCATTTT. Its translation is CASSTQGMDQPQHF. V gene TRBV6-1 combines with J gene TRBJ1-5, with D maybe TRBD1 (6 bases). The CDR3 extends over 14 amino acids. From germline, CDR1 is MNHNS and CDR2 SASEGT. With 6 bases removed from V and 5 bases from J, the gap between germline ends came to 14 bases.